This TCR beta chain was recorded in a study of shared clonotypes between healthy human individuals. A few counts support this clone. Its antigen is still unknown. Study donors comprised healthy, HIV-negative adults devoid of recent acute infection or vaccination. Overall study results and limits: Sharing across four donors was highest in naive CD4 (around 5%) and lowest in memory CD8 (around 0.4%).

Sequencing used immunoSEQ multiplex PCR; TCRdb keeps in-frame clones, though not all of them. The repertoire holds a few million clones, with approximately 92% as singletons. Germline V gene sequence: CDR1 SGHDN, CDR2 FVKESK. Between the trimmed V and J ends, which lost 2 bases and 7 bases, there was a span of 11 bases. This CDR3 contains 14 residues. The chain employs TRBV14 and TRBJ1-4; D gene unclear. This sequence was found in a man younger than 35 in good health. The sample was naive CD4+ T cells sorted from blood. Subset of the sample: CD45RA+ positively selected. The CDR3 coding sequence is TGTGCCAGCAGCCAATCAGGTTTAGGTGAAAAACTGTTTTTT. Protein: CASSQSGLGEKLFF.